The T cell receptor beta chain described here comes from a study of CD8 T cells in ankylosing spondylitis (dated by TCRdb to the late 2010s). Context from the whole study: The study set out to find disease-linked TCR variants by profiling T cell receptor beta repertoires in ankylosing spondylitis patients and healthy donors. Peripheral blood samples were taken, and synovial fluid was additionally collected from ankylosing spondylitis patients. The whole study cohort included 108 healthy donors and about two dozen ankylosing spondylitis patients. Paper-wide results and their limitations: Some TCR beta motif variants had previously been reported in synovial fluid and blood of reactive arthritis patients, which suggested common disease-initiation mechanisms. The disease-linked clones were reported as significantly enriched in matched synovial fluid samples from ankylosing spondylitis patients. A TCR beta motif made up of 7 to 9 highly homologous amino acid variants appeared to be characteristic of blood from ankylosing spondylitis patients. In peripheral blood, the disease-linked clones were found at relatively low frequencies and had a CD8+ phenotype.

Germline trimming: 2 bases from V, 7 bases from J; junction bases outside gene matches: 11. Taken from the germline V gene (reference sequence), the CDR1 and CDR2 loops are LGHDT and YNNKEL. The CDR3, from cysteine to phenylalanine, totals 17 residues. Only the CDR3 portion is preserved as DNA: 51 bases, with reading frame beginning at the first base. This clonotype came up a few times. The specificity of this receptor is unknown. No per-base quality is available; no much larger clone lies one base away. TCRdb shows the sequencer as Illumina HiSeq 2500. Quantitative 5'-RACE with molecular barcodes was used to prepare TCR beta libraries. Processing in the source paper ran as follows. A new computational method, built on a probabilistic model of VDJ rearrangement, was used to identify disease-linked TCR variants. The public sequencing data were trimmed at Q25 with fastp and processed into clonotypes with MiXCR by TCRdb, which kept only in-frame beta chains. A single entry per CDR3 protein holds the most common genes and DNA from its merged rows. The V and J calls and clone size are TCRdb's, not the authors'. Counted in this sample were under 450,000 distinct CDR3 sequences; 15% to 20% of them appeared once. Of the sample, around 0.92% falls within the top ten clones.

This TCR was recovered from a male donor with ankylosing spondylitis. The chain employs TRBV3-1 and TRBJ1-6; the central 7 bases match TRBD1. What was sequenced was blood, either unsorted or a sorted T cell fraction (not recorded which). This receptor carries the CDR3 CASSQKPTGYANSPLHF. Here is the DNA: TGTGCCAGCAGCCAAAAACCGACAGGGTACGCGAATTCACCCCTCCACTTT.